This TCR beta chain comes out of a study of blood T cell repertoires in COVID-19. This clone came up once. The data were produced by immunoSEQ multiplex PCR, yet TCRdb's version contains in-frame clones alone and is incomplete. The table lists hundreds of thousands of clones, 87% of them singletons. Participant ages covered roughly 18 to 89 years across approximately 25 US areas. Participant-reported clinical history was the basis for cohort assignment. The junction had 11 bases not matched to a gene; V was cut back by 6 bases and J by 9 bases. Germline CDR1 is MNHEY and CDR2 is SMNVEV (reference sequence). CDR3 length: 15 residues.

The chain combines TRBV27 with TRBJ1-3; 10 nucleotides agree with TRBD1. Sequencing was done on a sample of PBMCs or T cells enriched from blood (not recorded which). The receptor comes from a man aged 40-50 years in a cohort exposed to, infected with or recovered from COVID-19 (not recorded which). The CDR3 protein is CASSRDGQGDGTIYF. DNA of the CDR3: TGTGCCAGCAGCCGCGACGGACAGGGGGACGGCACCATATATTTT.